A single T cell receptor beta chain is shown here with its context. This may be a read error: a much more frequent sequence differs by one nucleotide. This record comes from a study of tumor-infiltrating lymphocytes in primary liver carcinoma. Reverse transcription of roughly 480 ng total RNA with a constant-region primer produced TCR beta cDNA. Construction of TCR beta libraries relied on three successive nested multiplex PCR rounds employing slightly modified ARM-PCR. Rounds one and two of PCR, each of roughly 10 cycles, were primed with TRBV1-TRBV30 forward primers and a C-beta reverse primer. TCRdb itself ran the multiplex PCR reads through MiXCR, one entry per CDR3 protein. The table lists hundreds of thousands of distinct CDR3 sequences, roughly two thirds of them singletons. For blood RNA, unsorted whole blood served as the source, and germline DNA was extracted too. Sampling before surgery obtained 3.5 to 5 milliliters of peripheral blood.

Between the trimmed V and J ends, which lost 2 bases and 9 bases, there was a span of 8 bases. The V gene's germline CDR1 is SGHNT and CDR2 YYREEE (reference sequence). The CDR3 has 12 residues. The gene calls are TRBV5-4 and TRBJ2-2; D gene uncertain. The sequenced sample was peripheral blood. The TCR was taken from a man between 40 and 49 years old with primary liver carcinoma and hepatitis B virus infection. CDR3 sequence reads: CASSLYGRELFF. Written as DNA, the CDR3 is TGTGCCAGCAGCTTATACGGCAGGGAGCTGTTTTTT.